This TCR beta chain stems from a study of cytomegalovirus exposure and HLA in healthy donors. Study findings and constraints: Other equally common chains were less clonally expanded than HLA-associated TCR beta chains, a later analysis showed. V segments that were indistinguishable, TRBV6-2 and TRBV6-3 among them, were omitted from analysis. The authors enumerated some 170 TCR beta chains as linked to cytomegalovirus.

A multiplex PCR was run with 60 Vbeta primers and 13 Jbeta primers. Some clones are missing from TCRdb's copy, which holds only in-frame ones; the method was immunoSEQ multiplex PCR. The sample carries about 87,000 clones, roughly 72% recorded once. CDR3 length equals 14 residues. Germline V gene lookup returns CDR1 KGHSH and CDR2 LQKENI. V shed 1 base and J shed 4 bases, with 10 bases lying between them. With respect to this clone: As yet, its antigen is unknown.

Specimen: PBMCs. The chain couples TRBV18 to TRBJ1-1, with D maybe TRBD1 (6 bases). The sequence came from a man aged 30 to 45 in good health and CMV-seropositive. CDR3: CASSPQRGGTEAFF. The CDR3 DNA reads as TGTGCCAGCTCACCACAGAGGGGGGGCACTGAAGCTTTCTTT.